The rows below give T cell receptor beta chains drawn from one sample of a study of T cells in Graves' hyperthyroidism and ophthalmopathy. TCRdb used MiXCR to reprocess the multiplex PCR reads, holding one entry per CDR3 protein. The repertoire holds about 530,000 distinct CDR3 sequences, approximately 17% seen once, with 15% to 20% in the top ten. The sequenced sample was blood. The receptor source for this set is a young woman with Graves' ophthalmopathy. Each CDR3 is given with its conserved first and last residue. Fields, in order: CDR3 DNA, CDR3 protein, clone size, J gene, D gene, V gene. The D gene is left open where the match is weak. Expanded clones get a size class; other rows say once, few or many, or leave the size out.

DNA: TGTGCCACCGGGGTCGGGGGCTTTAATGAAAAACTGTTTTTT
CDR3: CATGVGGFNEKLFF
size: many
J: TRBJ1-4
D: .
V: TRBV27

DNA: TGTGCCAGCAGTTTCCTCCAGGGAAATCAGCCCCAGCATTTT
CDR3: CASSFLQGNQPQHF
size: many
J: TRBJ1-5
D: .
V: TRBV28

DNA: TGTGCCAGCAGGACAGGGTCCAGCACAGATACGCAGTCTTTT
CDR3: CASRTGSSTDTQSF
size: .
J: TRBJ2-3
D: TRBD1
V: TRBV28

DNA: TGTGCCAGTAGTTCGACCGGGACAGGGAACACTGAAGCTTTCTTT
CDR3: CASSSTGTGNTEAFF
size: few
J: TRBJ1-1
D: TRBD1
V: TRBV19

DNA: TGCAGTGGTTACCGGGACACGTCAGATACGCAGTATTTT
CDR3: CSGYRDTSDTQYF
size: many
J: TRBJ2-3
D: .
V: TRBV20-1

DNA: TGTGCCTGGATCAACAGGGTCCATGGCTACACCTTC
CDR3: CAWINRVHGYTF
size: many
J: TRBJ1-2
D: .
V: TRBV30

DNA: TGTGCCAGCAGCTTAGTTGCGGGACCCTCCGACTATGGCTACACCTTC
CDR3: CASSLVAGPSDYGYTF
size: many
J: TRBJ1-2
D: .
V: TRBV7-9

DNA: TGTGCCAGCAGCACCGATTACAGGGTCCAACCCCCGAACTATGGCTACACCTTC
CDR3: CASSTDYRVQPPNYGYTF
size: .
J: TRBJ1-2
D: .
V: TRBV5-5

DNA: TGTGCCAGCAGCACGAGGACCAACGGGGAGACCCAGTACTTC
CDR3: CASSTRTNGETQYF
size: many
J: TRBJ2-5
D: .
V: TRBV7-2

DNA: TGCGCCAGCAGCCAAGGGGAAACTTACAATGAGCAGTTCTTC
CDR3: CASSQGETYNEQFF
size: .
J: TRBJ2-1
D: .
V: TRBV4-1